This is a list of T cell receptor beta chains from one sample in a study of graft-versus-host responses after intestinal transplantation. The data were produced by immunoSEQ multiplex PCR, yet TCRdb's version contains in-frame clones alone and is incomplete. The data show tens of thousands of clones, approximately 90% seen once. The specimen comprised ileum tissue, sampled 200 to 210 days after intestinal transplant. These receptors were collected from a human patient who received an intestinal transplant, so some T cells may come from the graft donor. The CDR3 runs from the conserved cysteine through the conserved F or W. The D gene is left open where the match is weak. Size is omitted from some rows. Given values are once, few, many or a class for expanded clones.

abundance	v_gene	len	j_gene	d_gene	CDR3aa	CDR3nt
.	TRBV6-5	15	TRBJ2-2	TRBD2	CASRRAGGATGELFF	TGTGCCAGCAGGCGGGCGGGGGGCGCCACCGGGGAGCTGTTTTTT
.	TRBV11-1	16	TRBJ2-1	TRBD2	CASSLALAGGYNEQFF	TGTGCCAGCAGCTTAGCCCTAGCGGGAGGATACAATGAGCAGTTCTTC
.	TRBV2	17	TRBJ2-1	TRBD2	CASLSGLAGLNYNEQFF	TGTGCCAGCCTCAGCGGACTAGCGGGGTTGAACTACAATGAGCAGTTCTTC
.	TRBV19	15	TRBJ1-5	TRBD1	CASSIQTGADQPQHF	TGTGCCAGTAGTATCCAGACAGGGGCGGACCAGCCCCAGCATTTT
.	TRBV27	15	TRBJ2-1	.	CASSPGTDATNEQFF	TGTGCCAGCAGTCCCGGGACCGACGCTACCAATGAGCAGTTCTTC
.	TRBV11-2	15	TRBJ1-2	.	CASSLDGGQYYGYTF	TGTGCCAGCAGCTTAGACGGGGGGCAGTACTATGGCTACACCTTC
.	TRBV30	17	TRBJ1-5	.	CAWKVATDTYSNQPQHF	TGTGCCTGGAAAGTGGCGACAGACACATATAGCAATCAGCCCCAGCATTTT
.	TRBV5-1	15	TRBJ2-1	.	CASSLLGGVNGEQFF	TGCGCCAGCAGCCTCCTCGGGGGAGTGAACGGTGAGCAGTTCTTC
.	TRBV7-2	15	TRBJ1-6	TRBD1	CASSSGQGTASPLHF	TGTGCCAGCAGCTCGGGACAGGGGACTGCATCACCCCTCCACTTT
.	TRBV7-2	15	TRBJ2-4	TRBD2	CASSVGTTSKNIQYF	TGTGCCAGCAGCGTCGGGACTACCTCCAAAAACATTCAGTACTTC
medium-sized	TRBV5-6	15	TRBJ2-7	TRBD1	CASSSSGTGTHEQYF	TGTGCCAGCAGCTCCTCCGGGACAGGGACCCACGAGCAGTACTTC
once	TRBV7-6	15	TRBJ2-3	TRBD2	CASTGRASLLDTQYF	TGTGCCAGCACCGGGAGGGCAAGCCTTTTGGATACGCAGTATTTT
.	TRBV29-1	14	TRBJ2-7	.	CSVEDRQGVYEQYF	TGCAGCGTTGAAGATCGGCAGGGCGTATACGAGCAGTACTTC
.	TRBV15	14	TRBJ2-3	.	CATSERTAADTQYF	TGTGCCACCAGCGAACGGACAGCGGCAGATACGCAGTATTTT
.	TRBV4-1	19	TRBJ2-7	.	CASSHYRALTIGPSYEQYF	TGCGCCAGCAGCCACTACAGGGCGCTAACGATAGGGCCCTCCTACGAGCAGTACTTC
.	TRBV5-4	16	TRBJ2-3	.	CASRRTAGATTDTQYF	TGTGCCAGCCGTAGGACGGCGGGGGCCACGACAGATACGCAGTATTTT
few	TRBV7-6	13	TRBJ2-7	.	CASSSGPNYEQYF	TGTGCCAGCAGCTCCGGACCGAACTACGAGCAGTACTTC
.	TRBV7-2	12	TRBJ2-5	.	CASSRAGETQYF	TGTGCCAGCAGCCGGGCGGGGGAGACCCAGTACTTC
.	TRBV27	13	TRBJ1-2	.	CASSLGLGYGYTF	TGTGCCAGCAGTTTAGGGCTCGGCTATGGCTACACCTTC
.	TRBV18	15	TRBJ2-7	TRBD1	CASTSGTGPYYEQYF	TGTGCCAGCACTTCCGGGACAGGGCCGTACTACGAGCAGTACTTC
.	TRBV4-2	13	TRBJ1-2	.	CASSQGADYGYTF	TGTGCCAGCAGCCAAGGGGCAGACTATGGCTACACCTTC
.	TRBV7-9	15	TRBJ1-4	TRBD1	CASSKWTGLNEKLFF	TGTGCCAGCAGCAAATGGACAGGACTAAATGAAAAACTGTTTTTT
.	TRBV18	15	TRBJ2-1	.	CASSPVAGDGAEQFF	TGTGCCAGCTCACCGGTGGCAGGGGACGGTGCTGAGCAGTTCTTC
once	TRBV5-1	15	TRBJ2-2	.	CASSSLGVGGGELFF	TGCGCCAGCAGCAGCCTCGGGGTTGGAGGCGGGGAGCTGTTTTTT
.	TRBV27	13	TRBJ2-2	.	CASSLTTWGELFF	TGTGCCAGCAGTTTGACCACCTGGGGGGAGCTGTTTTTT
.	TRBV15	15	TRBJ2-5	TRBD1	CATSTQDRAQETQYF	TGTGCCACCAGCACCCAGGACAGGGCCCAAGAGACCCAGTACTTC
.	TRBV29-1	12	TRBJ1-2	.	CSSLDTNYGYTF	TGCAGCTCCTTGGACACGAACTATGGCTACACCTTC
.	TRBV27	14	TRBJ2-1	TRBD1	CASSPPDRGGEQFF	TGTGCCAGCAGTCCACCCGACAGGGGCGGTGAGCAGTTCTTC
few	TRBV19	16	TRBJ2-2	TRBD2	CASSIATSGNTGELFF	TGTGCCAGTAGTATTGCGACTAGCGGTAACACCGGGGAGCTGTTTTTT
few	TRBV4-2	16	TRBJ1-3	.	CASSQGQIGTGNTIYF	TGTGCCAGCAGCCAAGGGCAGATAGGAACTGGAAACACCATATATTTT
.	TRBV6-5	15	TRBJ2-2	.	CASARSRGNTGELFF	TGTGCCAGCGCCCGTAGCAGGGGTAACACCGGGGAGCTGTTTTTT
.	TRBV19	16	TRBJ2-7	.	CASRGSGTRSSYEQYF	TGTGCCAGTAGGGGGTCCGGGACACGGAGCTCCTACGAGCAGTACTTC
.	TRBV5-5	16	TRBJ2-5	.	CASSLERHSYQETQYF	TGTGCCAGCAGCTTGGAACGGCATTCGTACCAAGAGACCCAGTACTTC
.	TRBV14	14	TRBJ2-7	TRBD2	CASSRLAAGYEQYF	TGTGCCAGCAGCCGACTAGCGGCAGGCTACGAGCAGTACTTC
.	TRBV29-1	10	TRBJ1-1	.	CSVMNTEAFF	TGCAGCGTTATGAACACTGAAGCTTTCTTT
.	TRBV5-4	14	TRBJ2-3	TRBD2	CATYPSGGSDTQYF	TGTGCAACATATCCTAGCGGGGGCTCAGATACGCAGTATTTT
.	TRBV11-2	17	TRBJ2-1	TRBD2	CASSYLTSGNSYNEQFF	TGTGCCAGCAGCTACCTGACTAGCGGGAACTCCTACAATGAGCAGTTCTTC
once	TRBV28	15	TRBJ1-4	.	CASRARVKTNEKLFF	TGTGCCAGCAGGGCAAGGGTGAAAACTAATGAAAAACTGTTTTTT
few	TRBV30	14	TRBJ2-3	.	CAWSVTAFTDTQYF	TGTGCCTGGAGTGTAACAGCTTTCACAGATACGCAGTATTTT
.	TRBV6-5	15	TRBJ1-3	.	CASRGRSGSGNTIYF	TGTGCCAGCAGGGGGAGGTCCGGCTCTGGAAACACCATATATTTT
once	TRBV6-1	14	TRBJ1-2	.	CASSEASASYGYTF	TGTGCCAGCAGTGAAGCCTCGGCTTCTTATGGCTACACCTTC
.	TRBV11-3	14	TRBJ2-7	.	CASSLGGDSYEQYF	TGTGCCAGCAGCTTAGGGGGGGATTCCTACGAGCAGTACTTC